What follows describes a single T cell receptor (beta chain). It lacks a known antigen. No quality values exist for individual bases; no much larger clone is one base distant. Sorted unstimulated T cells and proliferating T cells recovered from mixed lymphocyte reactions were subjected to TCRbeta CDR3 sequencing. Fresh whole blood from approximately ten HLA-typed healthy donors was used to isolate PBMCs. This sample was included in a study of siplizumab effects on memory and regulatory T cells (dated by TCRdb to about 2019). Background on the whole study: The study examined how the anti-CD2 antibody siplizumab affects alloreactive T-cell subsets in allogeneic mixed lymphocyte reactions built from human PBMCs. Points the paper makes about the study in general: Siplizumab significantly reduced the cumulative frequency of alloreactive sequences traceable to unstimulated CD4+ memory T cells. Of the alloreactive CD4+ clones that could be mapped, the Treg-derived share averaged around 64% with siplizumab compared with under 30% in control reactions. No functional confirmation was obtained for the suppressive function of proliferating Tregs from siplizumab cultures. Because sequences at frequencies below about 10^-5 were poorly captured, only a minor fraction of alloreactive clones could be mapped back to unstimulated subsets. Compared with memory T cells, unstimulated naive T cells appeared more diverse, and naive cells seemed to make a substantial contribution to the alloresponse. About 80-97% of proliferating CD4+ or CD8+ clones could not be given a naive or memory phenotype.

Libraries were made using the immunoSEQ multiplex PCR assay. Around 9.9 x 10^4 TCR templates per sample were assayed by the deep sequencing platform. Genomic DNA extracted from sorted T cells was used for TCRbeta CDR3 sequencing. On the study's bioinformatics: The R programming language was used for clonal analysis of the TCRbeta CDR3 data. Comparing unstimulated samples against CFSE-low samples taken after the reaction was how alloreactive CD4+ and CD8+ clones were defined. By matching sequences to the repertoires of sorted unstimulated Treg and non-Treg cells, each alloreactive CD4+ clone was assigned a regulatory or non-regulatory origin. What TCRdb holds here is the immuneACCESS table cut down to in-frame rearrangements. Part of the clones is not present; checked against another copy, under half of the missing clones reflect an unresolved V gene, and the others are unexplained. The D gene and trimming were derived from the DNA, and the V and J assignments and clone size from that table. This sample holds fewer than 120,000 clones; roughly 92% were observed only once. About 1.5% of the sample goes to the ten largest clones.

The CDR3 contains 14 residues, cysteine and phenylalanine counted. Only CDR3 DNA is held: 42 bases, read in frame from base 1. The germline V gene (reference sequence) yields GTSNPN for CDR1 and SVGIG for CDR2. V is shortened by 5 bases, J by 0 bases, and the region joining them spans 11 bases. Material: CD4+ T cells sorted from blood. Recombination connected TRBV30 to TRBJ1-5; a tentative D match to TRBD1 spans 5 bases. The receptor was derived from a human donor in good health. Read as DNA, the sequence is TGTGCCTGGGCCGGGACTAATAGCAATCAGCCCCAGCATTTT. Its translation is CAWAGTNSNQPQHF.